The present T cell receptor beta chain was sequenced within a study of molecular identifiers for immune sequencing clone quantification. The CDR3 is made up of 13 amino acids. In germline, CDR1 is SEHNR, CDR2 FQNEAQ (reference sequence). Trimming removed 3 bases at V and 7 bases at J, with 13 bases between. This clonotype was observed a handful of times. TCRdb called the PCR reads again in MiXCR, with one record for every CDR3 protein. The sample contains over 600,000 distinct CDR3 sequences, roughly 21% of which appear only once. Sequencing was carried out using naive CD8+ T cells from blood, with Jurkat cell RNA spiked in. The sample's subset: FACS-sorted CD8+CD4-CCR7+CD45RA+ naive T cells. This TCR was sampled from a human donor in good health. Some libraries in this study had Jurkat cell RNA spiked in. The gene calls are TRBV7-9 and TRBJ2-7; D may be TRBD1 (6 bases). The CDR3 here is CASSLTGLEEQYF. The CDR3 coding sequence is TGTGCCAGCAGCTTGACAGGCCTAGAGGAGCAGTACTTC. The whole variable domain, remainder taken from reference TRBV7-9 and TRBJ2-7, is DTGVSQNPRHKITKRGQNVTFRCDPISEHNRLYWYRQTLGQGPEFLTYFQNEAQLEKSRLLSDRFSAERPKGSFSTLEIQRTEQGDSAMYLCASSLTGLEEQYFGPGTRLTVT.